This T cell receptor (beta chain) was identified during a study of blood T cells in healthy people across ages. A J-beta primer mix and a sample-barcoded 5' primer were used in a second PCR of roughly 7 to 12 cycles. TCRdb re-analysed the 5' RACE reads in MiXCR, keeping a single row per CDR3 protein. The table includes roughly 550,000 distinct CDR3 sequences, under 30% detected once. This clonotype was counted between two and nine times. These records were also assigned to another study, of T cells of mothers and their children.

The clonotype was recovered from a boy younger than 18 in good health. Sequences were obtained from blood.

This chain's CDR3 is CSARDSKGYGYTF. CDR3 DNA sequence: TGCAGTGCTAGAGATAGCAAGGGCTATGGCTACACCTTC. The V gene is TRBV20-1, the J gene TRBJ1-2; no definite D call. The ends were cut back, 0 bases at V and 4 bases at J, with 9 bases in the middle. Germline-derived CDR1 and CDR2 are DFQATT and SNEGSKA (reference sequence). The CDR3 has 13 residues.